This T cell receptor beta chain was sequenced in a study of CD8 T cells in Susac syndrome (dated by TCRdb to the late 2010s). Regarding the research as a whole: Among the sequenced Susac syndrome patients, over five had clinically active disease and 8 or 9 were in clinical remission. At the time of blood withdrawal, Susac syndrome patients were either therapy-naive, taking corticosteroids (with some also receiving IVIg), or on IVIg alone. Whether CD8+ T cell activation and differentiation in Susac syndrome was antigen driven was tested using repertoire sequencing. Clonality of the CD8+ T cell repertoire was compared between over ten healthy donors, about 14 Susac syndrome patients and under 19 multiple sclerosis patients.

General study outcomes and caveats: The number of individuals in the TCR sequencing and HLA analysis was acknowledged as relatively small. Approximately 17 and five Susac-specific public clones were found in the total CD8+ and CD8+ TEMRA repertoires, respectively. Clonal expansion was observed in Susac syndrome CD8+ repertoires, with the highest expansion in CD8+ TEMRA cells and greater expansion in clinically active than in remitting patients.

RNA was extracted using the RNeasy kit, and about 0.45 to 1 ug of the RNA was reverse transcribed with random hexamers. The immunoSEQ multiplex PCR assay, covering 54 Vbeta and 13 Jbeta segments, was used to amplify TCR beta CDR3 regions. PCR amplification bias was corrected using a synthetic template baseline for primer optimization and computational correction. The authors' pipeline ran thus. Only productive sequences were kept, with reads annotated to V, D and J genes according to IMGT and analyzed in immunoSEQ Analyzer. To calculate clonality, Shannon entropy was normalized by log2 of the number of productive unique sequences and then subtracted from one. Public and private clones were assessed among the 100 most prevalent clones of each patient and control. Susac-specific clones were defined as absent from healthy and MS cohorts, 800 to 1,200 published viral clones and other ImmuneACCESS disease sequences. TCRdb reprocessed the public reads (quality trimming at Q25 with fastp, clone calling with MiXCR) and kept in-frame beta chains. Under each unique CDR3 protein, matching rows form one entry showing the most common genes and DNA. The V and J calls and clone size come from TCRdb's table, not from the authors' own analysis. The sample table contains about 140,000 distinct CDR3 sequences; only one count was recorded for more than 85% of them. Around 0.2% of the sample lies in the top ten.

High-throughput TCR beta sequencing profiled peripheral blood CD8+ and CD4+ T cells from healthy donors, Susac syndrome patients and multiple sclerosis patients. The Susac syndrome patients fulfilled recently defined diagnostic criteria for either definite or probable disease. Bulk CD8+ and CD4+ T cells were purified by magnetic negative isolation, whereas CD8+ TEMRA cells were enriched by FACS. Blood was drawn into EDTA tubes, processed within 24 hours, and PBMCs were isolated by density gradient centrifugation. PBMCs intended for TCR sequencing were frozen in liquid nitrogen and were later thawed in a 37 degrees C water bath. A purity of at least 90% was achieved for sorted or isolated CD4+, CD8+ and CD8+ TEMRA cells. In regard to this clonotype: The antigen it recognizes is unknown. No much larger clonotype is one base removed from it; base qualities were not supplied.

The CDR3 numbers 13 residues from cysteine through phenylalanine. Of the read, only the CDR3 DNA is kept; its 39 bases are in frame from base 1. V sheds 1 base and J sheds 7 bases, leaving 8 bases between their ends. CDR1 and CDR2, looked up from the germline V gene, are SGHTA and FQGTGA. The sequence is built from TRBV7-3 and TRBJ1-5; the D segment cannot be called with confidence. This TCR came from a human donor with Susac syndrome. Sequencing was carried out using CD8+ T cells from PBMCs. The nucleotide sequence reads TGTGCCAGCAGCTTAATGGAGTTGCAGCCCCAGCATTTT. This is translated as CASSLMELQPQHF.